The sample holds one count of the clone carrying this TCR beta chain. The data originate from a study of control samples from healthy donors and cancer patients. Here immunoSEQ multiplex PCR was the method, and the copy in TCRdb shows in-frame clones only, minus some. The table has about 58,000 clones, 94% seen once. The CDR3 runs 15 residues. V lost 1 base to trimming and J lost 1 base; unmatched junction nucleotides: 2. In germline, CDR1 is MNHEY, CDR2 SVGAGI. This clonotype was sampled from a man between 25 and 39 years old in good health. The sequenced sample was blood. The rearrangement joins TRBV6-5 to TRBJ2-3; TRBD1 matches at 7 bases. The CDR3 loop is CASSYFTGGTDTQYF. In nucleotides, the CDR3 is TGTGCCAGCAGTTACTTTACAGGGGGCACAGATACGCAGTATTTT.